This T cell receptor (beta chain) is drawn from a study of T-cell reconstitution after alpha-beta-depleted transplantation in children. Findings and caveats of the study: T-cell counts and diversity at one year following transplant were attributed mainly to newly produced T cells. Reported findings indicate that, about two months after transplant, alpha-beta T cells came from several hundred expanded clones, which were derived from non-depleted graft cells.

The table lists this clonotype with many counts. The antigen is unknown. Molecular barcoding with unique molecular identifiers was used for the TCRbeta library. One entry per CDR3 protein results from TCRdb running MiXCR on the PCR reads. Of hundreds of thousands of distinct CDR3 sequences listed, 9.5% to 13% are singletons. This CDR3 is built from 13 residues. Per the germline V gene, CDR1 is SGHAT and CDR2 is FQNNGV. The V end was cut by 0 bases, the J end by 7 bases, with 9 bases between. This rearrangement joins TRBV11-2 to TRBJ1-2; weak D call: TRBD1 (6 bases). This clonotype was obtained from a boy less than two years old with acute myeloid leukemia, due to receive a stem cell transplant. Sequencing used PBMCs, obtained before TCRalphabeta/CD19-depleted stem cell transplant. DNA of the CDR3: TGTGCCAGCAGCTTAGAATCAGGGGCTGGCTACACCTTC. Translating gives CASSLESGAGYTF. Complete variable domain (other parts from reference TRBV11-2 and TRBJ1-2): EAGVAQSPRYKIIEKRQSVAFWCNPISGHATLYWYQQILGQGPKLLIQFQNNGVVDDSQLPKDRFSAERLKGVDSTLKIQPAKLEDSAVYLCASSLESGAGYTFGSGTRLTVV.